The rows below give T cell receptor beta chains drawn from one sample of a study of blood T cells in healthy people across ages. TCRdb re-derived calls from the 5' RACE reads in MiXCR, one entry per CDR3 protein. Of just over 1 million distinct CDR3 sequences detected, around 45% appear once; the ten largest clones hold around 18%. Sequenced material: blood. All receptors derive from a woman aged 60-75 years in good health. Each CDR3 is given with its conserved first and last residue. D genes are given only for firm matches. The listing skips clone size in some rows; elsewhere it reads once, few, many or a size class.

cdr3_nt: TGTGCCAGCAGCGAGGGGACAGGGTCCTACAATGAGCAGTTCTTC; cdr3_aa: CASSEGTGSYNEQFF; clone_size: NA; j_call: TRBJ2-1; d_call: TRBD1; v_call: TRBV9
cdr3_nt: TGCAGTGCTAGAATACCGGGACTACGCACAGATACGCAGTATTTT; cdr3_aa: CSARIPGLRTDTQYF; clone_size: NA; j_call: TRBJ2-3; d_call: TRBD2; v_call: TRBV20-1
cdr3_nt: TGCAGTGCTAGAGATCCGACTAGCGGGAGGGCCGTGGTAGAGCAGTACTTC; cdr3_aa: CSARDPTSGRAVVEQYF; clone_size: NA; j_call: TRBJ2-7; d_call: TRBD2; v_call: TRBV20-1
cdr3_nt: TGTGCCAGCAGTCTCCAGGGAACATCTCGAGAGACCCAGTACTTC; cdr3_aa: CASSLQGTSRETQYF; clone_size: NA; j_call: TRBJ2-5; d_call: NA; v_call: TRBV27
cdr3_nt: TGTGCCAGCAGCGCCTACCAAGAGACCCAGTACTTC; cdr3_aa: CASSAYQETQYF; clone_size: few; j_call: TRBJ2-5; d_call: NA; v_call: TRBV12-3/TRBV12-4
cdr3_nt: TGTGCCATCAGTGAGTCGGGAGGTGAGCAGTTCTTC; cdr3_aa: CAISESGGEQFF; clone_size: few; j_call: TRBJ2-1; d_call: NA; v_call: TRBV10-3
cdr3_nt: TGTGCCAGCAGCCCGGCCGCCGCGTCAGTCCACGAGCAGTACTTC; cdr3_aa: CASSPAAASVHEQYF; clone_size: NA; j_call: TRBJ2-7; d_call: NA; v_call: TRBV7-9
cdr3_nt: TGCGCCAGCAAAATCGGAGGAGGGGGCGGCTGGTACGAGCAGTACTTC; cdr3_aa: CASKIGGGGGWYEQYF; clone_size: few; j_call: TRBJ2-7; d_call: NA; v_call: TRBV5-1
cdr3_nt: TGCAGTGCTAGAGATAGGGGGGGGAGCAATGAGCAGTTCTTC; cdr3_aa: CSARDRGGSNEQFF; clone_size: many; j_call: TRBJ2-1; d_call: NA; v_call: TRBV20-1
cdr3_nt: TGTGCCAGCAGCTTGTCCGGGACTAGACAAAACATTCAGTACTTC; cdr3_aa: CASSLSGTRQNIQYF; clone_size: few; j_call: TRBJ2-4; d_call: TRBD2; v_call: TRBV7-2
cdr3_nt: TGTGCCAGCAGCTTACCTAAGGTGGGCGAGCAGTACTTC; cdr3_aa: CASSLPKVGEQYF; clone_size: NA; j_call: TRBJ2-7; d_call: NA; v_call: TRBV7-2
cdr3_nt: TGTGCCAGCAGTCCTACCACCCGCGGCCTTCGGTATTTT; cdr3_aa: CASSPTTRGLRYF; clone_size: few; j_call: TRBJ2-3; d_call: NA; v_call: TRBV7-2
cdr3_nt: TGTGCCAGCAGTGAAATGGGCAGTCTTCCTTATGGCTACACCTTC; cdr3_aa: CASSEMGSLPYGYTF; clone_size: few; j_call: TRBJ1-2; d_call: NA; v_call: TRBV2
cdr3_nt: TGCAGTGCTAGAGCAAGCCCGGGGAACACCGGGGAGCTGTTTTTT; cdr3_aa: CSARASPGNTGELFF; clone_size: NA; j_call: TRBJ2-2; d_call: NA; v_call: TRBV20-1
cdr3_nt: TGTGCCAGCAGTGAAACCATTGGTGAGCAGTTCTTC; cdr3_aa: CASSETIGEQFF; clone_size: few; j_call: TRBJ2-1; d_call: NA; v_call: TRBV25-1
cdr3_nt: TGTGTCAGCAGCCAAGAAAATGAAAAACTGTTTTTT; cdr3_aa: CVSSQENEKLFF; clone_size: NA; j_call: TRBJ1-4; d_call: NA; v_call: TRBV14
cdr3_nt: TGCGCCAGCAGGCAGGGGCGCGAAGAGACCCAGTACTTC; cdr3_aa: CASRQGREETQYF; clone_size: NA; j_call: TRBJ2-5; d_call: NA; v_call: TRBV5-1
cdr3_nt: TGTGCCAGCAGTACCTCCGGGACAGCCAATTCACCCCTCCACTTT; cdr3_aa: CASSTSGTANSPLHF; clone_size: many; j_call: TRBJ1-6; d_call: TRBD1; v_call: TRBV12-3/TRBV12-4
cdr3_nt: TGTGCCAGCTCACTTAGGGGTTCGAGTGAGCAGTGGGTGAACACTGAAGCTTTCTTT; cdr3_aa: CASSLRGSSEQWVNTEAFF; clone_size: few; j_call: TRBJ1-1; d_call: NA; v_call: TRBV18
cdr3_nt: TGTGCCAGCAGGGTCGTGTCTGGGGCCAACGTCCTGACTTTC; cdr3_aa: CASRVVSGANVLTF; clone_size: NA; j_call: TRBJ2-6; d_call: NA; v_call: TRBV6-5
cdr3_nt: TGCAGCGTTGCTAGCGGCCCAATCGAAAGGGAGACCCAGTACTTC; cdr3_aa: CSVASGPIERETQYF; clone_size: NA; j_call: TRBJ2-5; d_call: TRBD2; v_call: TRBV29-1
cdr3_nt: TGCGCCAGCAGCTTGGGGACTAGCGGGAGTTTTGACATTCAGTACTTC; cdr3_aa: CASSLGTSGSFDIQYF; clone_size: NA; j_call: TRBJ2-4; d_call: TRBD2; v_call: TRBV5-1
cdr3_nt: TGCGCCAGCAGCCAAGGTGCGAGAGAAGGGGAGACCCAGTACTTC; cdr3_aa: CASSQGAREGETQYF; clone_size: NA; j_call: TRBJ2-5; d_call: NA; v_call: TRBV4-1
cdr3_nt: TGTGCCAGCAGGATAAAAGGACTAGCGATAAATGAGCAGTTCTTC; cdr3_aa: CASRIKGLAINEQFF; clone_size: NA; j_call: TRBJ2-1; d_call: TRBD2; v_call: TRBV7-2
cdr3_nt: TGCAGTGCTACCCGGTGGGGAAGCTCCTACAATGAGCAGTTCTTC; cdr3_aa: CSATRWGSSYNEQFF; clone_size: NA; j_call: TRBJ2-1; d_call: NA; v_call: TRBV20-1
cdr3_nt: TGTGCCAGCCTACGTACTCTCACTCCACGCTACGAGCAGTACTTC; cdr3_aa: CASLRTLTPRYEQYF; clone_size: NA; j_call: TRBJ2-7; d_call: NA; v_call: TRBV9
cdr3_nt: TGCAGTGCCCTGGAAGTAGGAGCGAGATACTACGAGCAGTACTTC; cdr3_aa: CSALEVGARYYEQYF; clone_size: NA; j_call: TRBJ2-7; d_call: NA; v_call: TRBV20-1
cdr3_nt: TGTGCCAGCAGTTTATCGGATGGGGGTGAGCAGTTCTTC; cdr3_aa: CASSLSDGGEQFF; clone_size: few; j_call: TRBJ2-1; d_call: NA; v_call: TRBV27
cdr3_nt: TGCAGTGCTAGAGATTGGACGGGACGGTACGAGCAGTACTTC; cdr3_aa: CSARDWTGRYEQYF; clone_size: NA; j_call: TRBJ2-7; d_call: NA; v_call: TRBV20-1
cdr3_nt: TGTGCCAGCAGTTCCGCCGGGACGAAGGAGCGAGCTTTCTTT; cdr3_aa: CASSSAGTKERAFF; clone_size: few; j_call: TRBJ1-1; d_call: NA; v_call: TRBV12-3/TRBV12-4
cdr3_nt: TGCAGTGCCCAGGAGGACCCTACAACCGAGCAGTACTTC; cdr3_aa: CSAQEDPTTEQYF; clone_size: few; j_call: TRBJ2-7; d_call: NA; v_call: TRBV20-1
cdr3_nt: TGCGCCAGCAGCCAAGTTGACCCGGGGAAATACGAGCAGTACTTC; cdr3_aa: CASSQVDPGKYEQYF; clone_size: many; j_call: TRBJ2-7; d_call: NA; v_call: TRBV4-1
cdr3_nt: TGTGCCAGCAGTTACGAAGTACACTACGAGCAGTACTTC; cdr3_aa: CASSYEVHYEQYF; clone_size: NA; j_call: TRBJ2-7; d_call: NA; v_call: TRBV6-2/TRBV6-3
cdr3_nt: TGTGCCAGCAGTTACTCTGGGGCTACCAACAATGAGCAGTTCTTC; cdr3_aa: CASSYSGATNNEQFF; clone_size: few; j_call: TRBJ2-1; d_call: NA; v_call: TRBV6-5